The T cell receptor beta chain under discussion was sequenced for a study of blood T cells in healthy people across ages. Study-level findings and limits: Diversity estimates drawn from one million T cells were deemed underestimates.

A second PCR, run for roughly 7 to 11 cycles, used a sample-barcoded 5' primer plus a J-beta primer mix. A tag from a template-switch adaptor with 12 random nucleotides marked each cDNA molecule. TCRdb re-called the 5' RACE reads with MiXCR, one entry per CDR3 protein. The sample records about 670,000 distinct CDR3 sequences, 40% to 45% being singletons. Germline CDR1 and CDR2: SGHDN and FVKESK. The CDR3 has 15 residues. Samples each yielded at least 5 micrograms of total RNA. This clonotype showed up just a few times. The antigen is undetermined. Sequencing was done on a sample of blood. The chain is built from TRBV14 and TRBJ2-5; D unclear. TRBJ2-7 explains the end of the DNA better; the J call may be wrong. This sequence was found in an elderly man in good health. CDR3 bases: TGTGCCAGCAGCCAAGATCGTGCACTGGCGAACGAGCAGTACTTC. Its translation is CASSQDRALANEQYF.